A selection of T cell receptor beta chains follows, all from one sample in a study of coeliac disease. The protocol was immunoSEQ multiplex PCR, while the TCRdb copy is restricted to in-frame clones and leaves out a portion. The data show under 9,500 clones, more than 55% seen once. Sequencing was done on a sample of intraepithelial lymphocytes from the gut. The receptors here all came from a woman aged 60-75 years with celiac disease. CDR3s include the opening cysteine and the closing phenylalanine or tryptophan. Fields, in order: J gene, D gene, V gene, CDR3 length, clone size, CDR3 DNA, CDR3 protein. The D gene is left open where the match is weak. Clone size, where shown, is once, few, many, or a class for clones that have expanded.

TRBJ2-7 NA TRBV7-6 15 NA TGTGCCAGCAGCTTAGGTGGAGGGGTTGGGTACGAGCAGTACTTC CASSLGGGVGYEQYF
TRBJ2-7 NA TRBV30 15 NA TGTGCCTGGAGCGTCGACGGGGGAGGCCCCTACGAGCAGTACTTC CAWSVDGGGPYEQYF
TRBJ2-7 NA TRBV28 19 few TGTGCCAGCAGCACACCTATAGTCTACACTACCTCTTTTGCCTACGAGCAGTACTTC CASSTPIVYTTSFAYEQYF
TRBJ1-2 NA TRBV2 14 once TGTGCCAGCAGAGGAGACAGTCCCTCTGGAGGCTACACCTTC CASRGDSPSGGYTF
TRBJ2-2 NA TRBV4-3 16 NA TGCGCCAGCAGCCAAGATCGGGGAGGTCGAGCCGGGGAGCTGTTTTTT CASSQDRGGRAGELFF
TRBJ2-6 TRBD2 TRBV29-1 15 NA TGCAGCGTGCGGGAGGGGGCGACTGGGGCCAACGTCCTGACTTTC CSVREGATGANVLTF
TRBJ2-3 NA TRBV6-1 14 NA TGTGCCAGCAGTGGACTGCAAGGCTATGGGACGCAGTATTTT CASSGLQGYGTQYF
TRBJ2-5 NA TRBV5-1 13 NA TGCGCCAGCATTCAATGGCCCGGGGAGACCCAGTACTTC CASIQWPGETQYF
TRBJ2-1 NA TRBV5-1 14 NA TGCGCCAGCACGGACAGAAGCTCCTACAATGAGCAGTTCTTC CASTDRSSYNEQFF
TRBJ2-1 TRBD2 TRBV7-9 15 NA TGTGCCAGCAGGCCCAGCGGGAGCTCCTACAATGAGCAGTTCTTC CASRPSGSSYNEQFF
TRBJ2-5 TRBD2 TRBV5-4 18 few TGTGCCAGCAGCCCGGGGGGGGGCGGGGGGCCCTTCCAAGAGACCCAGTACTTC CASSPGGGGGPFQETQYF
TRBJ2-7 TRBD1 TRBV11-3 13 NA TGTGCCAGCAGCCGCCAGGGGGCGGCCGAGCAGTACTTC CASSRQGAAEQYF
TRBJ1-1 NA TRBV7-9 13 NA TGTGCCAGCAGCTTCTCCGTGAACACTGAAGCTTTCTTT CASSFSVNTEAFF
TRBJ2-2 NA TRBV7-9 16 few TGTGCCAGCGAGACTAGTTTTACGGTCGACACCGGGGAGCTGTTTTTT CASETSFTVDTGELFF
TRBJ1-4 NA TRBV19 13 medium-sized TGTGCCACGTCCGGGTCCTGGCATGAAAAACTGTTTTTT CATSGSWHEKLFF
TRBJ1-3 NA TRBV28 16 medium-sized TGTGCCAGCAGTTCCGAAGCTGGGGCCTCTGGAAACACCATATATTTT CASSSEAGASGNTIYF
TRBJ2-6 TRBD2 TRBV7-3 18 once TGTGCCAGCAGCCCCAGACTAGCGGGGGCCTCTGGGGCCAACGTCCTGACTTTC CASSPRLAGASGANVLTF
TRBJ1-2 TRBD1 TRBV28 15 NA TGTGCCAGCAGTCCCTCGGGGACAGAAAACTATGGCTACACCTTC CASSPSGTENYGYTF
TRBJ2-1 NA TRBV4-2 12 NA TGTGCCAGCAGCCAAGATATTGTCGGGCAGTTCTTC CASSQDIVGQFF
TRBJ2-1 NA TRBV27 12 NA TGTGCCACCAAAGCAAAGATGAATGAGCAGTTCTTC CATKAKMNEQFF
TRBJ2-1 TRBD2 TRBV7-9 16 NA TGTGCCAGCAGTTATCTAGCGGGAGGGCCCTACAATGAGCAGTTCTTC CASSYLAGGPYNEQFF
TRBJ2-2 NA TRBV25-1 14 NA TGTGCCAGCAGTGCCGGGACTGCGACCGGGGAGCTGTTTTTT CASSAGTATGELFF
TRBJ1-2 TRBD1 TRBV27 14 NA TGTGCCAGCAGGGGACAGTCGCTAGACTATGGCTACACCTTC CASRGQSLDYGYTF
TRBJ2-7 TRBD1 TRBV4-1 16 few TGCGCCAGCAGCCAAGGTACGGGACAGGGTAGGAACGAGCAGTACTTC CASSQGTGQGRNEQYF
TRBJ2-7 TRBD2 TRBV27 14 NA TGTGCCAGCGGAAGCGGGAGGGGGTCCTACGAGCAGTACTTC CASGSGRGSYEQYF
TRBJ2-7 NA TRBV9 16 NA TGTGCCAGCAGCGTAGCTGGTGGACTGAGCTCCTACGAGCAGTACTTC CASSVAGGLSSYEQYF
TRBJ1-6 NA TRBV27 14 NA TGTGCCAGCAGTTTAGTGAGGGGGGGATCACCCCTCCACTTT CASSLVRGGSPLHF
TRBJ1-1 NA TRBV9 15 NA TGTGCCAGCAGCGTAGGAAGGGGTTCGAACACTGAAGCTTTCTTT CASSVGRGSNTEAFF
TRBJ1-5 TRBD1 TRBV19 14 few TGTGCCAGTAGCCTGGGACAGCCATCTCAGCCCCAGCATTTT CASSLGQPSQPQHF